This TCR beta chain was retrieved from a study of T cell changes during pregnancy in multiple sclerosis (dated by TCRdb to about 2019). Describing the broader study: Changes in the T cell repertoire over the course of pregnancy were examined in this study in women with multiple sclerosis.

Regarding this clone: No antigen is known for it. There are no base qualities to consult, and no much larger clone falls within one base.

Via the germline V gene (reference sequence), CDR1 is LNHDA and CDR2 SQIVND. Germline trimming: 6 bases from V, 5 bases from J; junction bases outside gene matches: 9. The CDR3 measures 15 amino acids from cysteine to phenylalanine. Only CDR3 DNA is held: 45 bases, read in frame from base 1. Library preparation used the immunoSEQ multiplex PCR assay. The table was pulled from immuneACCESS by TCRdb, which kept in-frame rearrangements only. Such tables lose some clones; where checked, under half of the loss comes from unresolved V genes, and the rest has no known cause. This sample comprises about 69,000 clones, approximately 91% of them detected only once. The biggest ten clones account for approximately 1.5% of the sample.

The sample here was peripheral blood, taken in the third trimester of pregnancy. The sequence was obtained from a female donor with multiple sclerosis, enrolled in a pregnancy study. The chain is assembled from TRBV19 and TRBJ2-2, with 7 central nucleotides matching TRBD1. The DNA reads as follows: TGTGCCAGTAGGATAACAGGGGCACGGACCGGGGAGCTGTTTTTT. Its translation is CASRITGARTGELFF.